This T cell receptor beta chain was found in a study of T-cell reconstitution after alpha-beta-depleted transplantation in children (TCRdb year 2016). For context, the study as a whole: The study quantitatively tracked T-cell immune reconstitution after TCRalphabeta/CD19-depleted allogeneic hematopoietic cell transplantation in children using TCR repertoire profiling.

The germline V gene encodes CDR1 MNHEY and CDR2 SVGEGT. From the cysteine through the phenylalanine, the CDR3 covers 12 amino acids. Of all the DNA, just the CDR3 is kept, 36 bases in frame from base 1. Trimming removed 7 bases from V and 10 bases from J, leaving 13 bases between the germline ends. About this clonotype itself: The target of this receptor is not known. The input lacks base qualities; no much larger clone sits a single base away.

Library preparation employed PCR. Sequenced using an Illumina HiSeq 2500. Molecular barcoding was employed in the preparation of TCR libraries, with unique molecular identifiers being used to normalize TCRbeta repertoire quantification. TCRdb passed the public sequencing reads through fastp at Q25 and MiXCR, retaining productive beta sequences. Each entry is one CDR3 protein sequence, shown with its most common DNA and genes. The sample yields hundreds of thousands of distinct CDR3 sequences; roughly 17% were counted once. The ten largest clones represent about 1.1% of the sample. The specimen comprised PBMCs from the stem cell graft donor, sampled from the stem cell graft. The chain is encoded by TRBV6-2 or TRBV6-3 joined to TRBJ2-2; no D gene is confidently identified. This receptor was obtained from a human donor who donated a stem cell graft to a child with acute myeloid leukemia. The DNA sequence reads TGTGCCAGCATGTTACATCCGGAGGAGCTGTTTTTT. Translated, it reads CASMLHPEELFF.